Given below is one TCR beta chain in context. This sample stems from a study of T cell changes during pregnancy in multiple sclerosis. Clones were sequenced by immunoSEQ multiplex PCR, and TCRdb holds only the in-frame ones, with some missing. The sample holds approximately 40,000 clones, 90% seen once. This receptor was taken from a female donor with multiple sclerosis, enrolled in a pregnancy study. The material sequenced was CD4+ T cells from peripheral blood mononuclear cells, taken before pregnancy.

The chain's CDR3 is CASSNRGEETQYF. CDR3 DNA sequence: TGTGCCAGCAGTAACCGCGGGGAAGAGACCCAGTACTTC. The genes are TRBV6-6 and TRBJ2-5, with D tentatively TRBD2 (6 bases). V dropped 5 bases and J dropped 3 bases, with 10 bases sitting between them. In germline, CDR1 is MNHNY, CDR2 SVGAGI (reference sequence). This CDR3 has 13 residues.